Listed below are T cell receptor beta chains from one sample, sequenced in a study of blood T cell repertoires in COVID-19. Clones were read by immunoSEQ multiplex PCR, and TCRdb kept only the in-frame ones, dropping some. The sample records a few hundred thousand clones, 80% to 90% being singletons. The sequenced sample consisted of peripheral blood. Every receptor here comes from a woman aged 45-59 years with acute or convalescent COVID-19. CDR3s include the opening cysteine and the closing phenylalanine or tryptophan. The order of the fields is V gene, clone size, J gene, D gene, CDR3 protein, CDR3 DNA. D genes are given only for firm matches. Size values are once, few and many counts, or a class for expanded clones, and some rows have none.

v_call: TRBV7-2
clone_size: .
j_call: TRBJ2-1
d_call: TRBD2
cdr3_aa: CASSLKAGGSYNEQFF
cdr3_nt: TGTGCCAGCAGCTTAAAAGCGGGGGGATCCTACAATGAGCAGTTCTTC

v_call: TRBV29-1
clone_size: .
j_call: TRBJ2-7
d_call: .
cdr3_aa: CSVQQGAEQYF
cdr3_nt: TGCAGCGTGCAACAGGGTGCCGAGCAGTACTTC

v_call: TRBV7-2
clone_size: .
j_call: TRBJ1-1
d_call: .
cdr3_aa: CASSTQGYSTEAFF
cdr3_nt: TGTGCCAGCAGCACCCAGGGGTACAGCACTGAAGCTTTCTTT

v_call: TRBV7-9
clone_size: few
j_call: TRBJ2-2
d_call: .
cdr3_aa: CASTGNGTGELFF
cdr3_nt: TGTGCCAGTACAGGGAATGGCACCGGGGAGCTGTTTTTT

v_call: TRBV28
clone_size: .
j_call: TRBJ1-2
d_call: .
cdr3_aa: CASSANPRVGLYGYTF
cdr3_nt: TGTGCCAGCTCAGCAAACCCCAGGGTTGGGCTGTATGGCTACACCTTC

v_call: TRBV30
clone_size: .
j_call: TRBJ1-4
d_call: TRBD1
cdr3_aa: CAWTGTDEKLFF
cdr3_nt: TGTGCCTGGACAGGGACAGATGAAAAACTGTTTTTT

v_call: TRBV4-2
clone_size: .
j_call: TRBJ2-3
d_call: TRBD2
cdr3_aa: CASSRSGTSGSTTDTQYF
cdr3_nt: TGTGCCAGCAGCCGATCCGGGACTAGCGGGTCGACCACAGATACGCAGTATTTT

v_call: TRBV29-1
clone_size: .
j_call: TRBJ2-7
d_call: .
cdr3_aa: CSVGLYKGESYEQYF
cdr3_nt: TGCAGCGTTGGGTTATATAAGGGGGAATCCTACGAGCAGTACTTC

v_call: TRBV2
clone_size: once
j_call: TRBJ1-2
d_call: TRBD1
cdr3_aa: CASRDRGTGDNGYTF
cdr3_nt: TGTGCCAGCAGGGACCGCGGGACAGGGGATAATGGCTACACCTTC

v_call: TRBV6-6
clone_size: .
j_call: TRBJ1-5
d_call: .
cdr3_aa: CASATGKGNQPQHF
cdr3_nt: TGTGCCAGCGCCACAGGGAAGGGCAATCAGCCCCAGCATTTT